This TCR beta chain was identified during a study of CD8+ T cells in alopecia areata. Overall study context: The duration of tofacitinib was 6 to 18 months, with 6 months off drug afterward.

A single count supports this clone. Its antigen remains unknown. As for treatment: oral pan-JAK inhibitor, 5-10 mg twice daily. This CDR3 comprises 12 residues. V was cut by 0 bases and J by 5 bases, with 8 bases left in between. Looked up from germline, CDR1 is GTSNPN and CDR2 is SVGIG (reference sequence). Sequencing used cDNA as its template, made by extracting RNA and reverse transcribing it. Clones were read by immunoSEQ multiplex PCR, and TCRdb kept only the in-frame ones, dropping some. The sample yields roughly 180,000 clones, 60% seen once. Findings and limits, study-wide: Tofacitinib did not eliminate many expanded lesional clones from scalp or blood.

This receptor was taken from a human donor with alopecia areata. The rearrangement links TRBV30 to TRBJ2-7; no clear D. The sample consisted of CD4+ T cells sorted from blood, taken at week 4, from a patient treated with tofacitinib. The CDR3, as DNA: TGTGCCTGGAGTGTCGGCCGTGACGAGCAGTACTTC. Translation gives CAWSVGRDEQYF.